The 22 T cell receptor beta chains below were found in one sample sequenced in a study of monozygotic twins with cystic fibrosis. Profiling relied on immunoSEQ multiplex PCR, and the TCRdb table lists in-frame clones only, not all of them. The sample records around 1,100 clones, roughly 93% being singletons. Input material: blood. The origin of the receptors is a boy aged 5-17 years with cystic fibrosis.

The gene calls are TRBV10-3 and TRBJ2-3; possibly TRBD2 for D (6 bases). The germline CDR1 and CDR2 sequences are ENHRY and SYGVKD. The CDR3 covers 15 residues. V was trimmed by 4 bases and J by 0 bases, leaving 11 bases between them. CDR3 amino acids: CAISGEVRSTDTQYF. The DNA of the CDR3 is TGTGCCATCAGTGGGGAGGTCAGAAGCACAGATACGCAGTATTTT.

This chain connects TRBV11-3 to TRBJ1-1; no clear D gene. Trimming left V 4 bases short and J 8 bases short, with 20 bases between. The CDR3 contains 15 residues. Germline-derived CDR1 and CDR2 are SGHNT and YENEEA. Written as DNA, the CDR3 is TGTGCCAGCAGCTCTTCCAGATCTGTCAAACAAGAAGCTTTCTTT. Protein sequence: CASSSSRSVKQEAFF. The entire variable domain, with the rest obtained from reference TRBV11-3 and TRBJ1-1, is as follows: EAGVVQSPRYKIIEKKQPVAFWCNPISGHNTLYWYLQNLGQGPELLIRYENEEAVDDSQLPKDRFSAERLKGVDSTLKIQPAELGDSAVYLCASSSSRSVKQEAFFGQGTRLTVV.

The chain recombines TRBV18 with TRBJ1-2; the match to TRBD1 covers 9 bases. Germline V gives CDR1 KGHSH, CDR2 LQKENI. The CDR3 is made up of 16 amino acids. The V gene end was trimmed by 3 bases and the J gene end by 0 bases; junction bases not matched to a gene: 5. The CDR3 bases are TGTGCCAGCTCACCCCGGGACAGGGAATCTAACTATGGCTACACCTTC. This codes for CASSPRDRESNYGYTF.

The genes are TRBV7-8 and TRBJ2-2; D is ambiguous. V was trimmed by 3 bases and J by 6 bases, leaving 5 bases between them. The CDR3 consists of 12 residues. The germline V gene has CDR1 SGHVS and CDR2 FQNEAQ. The DNA of the CDR3 is TGTGCCAGCAGCTTCGGACCCGGGGAGCTGTTTTTT. Amino acid sequence: CASSFGPGELFF.

This clone was detected only a few times. V is TRBV19 and J is TRBJ1-1; D is undetermined. V was pared by 5 bases and J by 1 base, with 11 bases between. The CDR3 has 14 amino acids. The germline V gene has CDR1 LNHDA and CDR2 SQIVND (reference sequence). CDR3 DNA sequence: TGTGCCAGTAGTTCGCTTCCCCGGAACACTGAAGCTTTCTTT. Translated, it gives CASSSLPRNTEAFF.

This clone appeared a single time. The chain joins TRBV11-3 to TRBJ2-5; perhaps TRBD2 as D (6 bases). Germline values: CDR1 SGHNT, CDR2 YENEEA. Trimming removed 5 bases at V and 5 bases at J, with 12 bases between. This CDR3 has 13 amino acids. CDR3 coding DNA: TGTGCCAGCAGCCTTAGCGGTGGGGAGACCCAGTACTTC. It specifies CASSLSGGETQYF.

V is TRBV5-6 and J is TRBJ2-3, with 10 nucleotides matching TRBD2. The CDR3 length is 15 residues. After removal of 4 bases from V and 1 base from J, the junction contained 3 bases not matched to a gene. CDR1 and CDR2 (germline): SGHDT, YYEEEE. The CDR3 region has the DNA TGTGCCAGCAGCCCAGGGACTAGCGGCACAGATACGCAGTATTTT. Amino acid sequence: CASSPGTSGTDTQYF.

The CDR3 loop reads CATSRDVTGNRYGYTF. DNA of the CDR3: TGTGCCACCAGCAGAGATGTAACAGGCAATCGATATGGCTACACCTTC. The chain joins TRBV15 to TRBJ1-2; tentatively, D is TRBD1 (5 bases). The CDR3 runs 16 residues. In germline, CDR1 is LNHNV, CDR2 YYDKDF (reference sequence). V shed 0 bases and J shed 5 bases, with 16 bases lying between them.

The V and J genes are TRBV2 and TRBJ1-2; possibly TRBD1 for D (5 bases). V was shortened by 4 bases and J by 8 bases, with 14 bases between the two germline ends. The CDR3 spans 13 residues. From germline, CDR1 is SNHLY and CDR2 FYNNEI. The CDR3 DNA sequence: TGTGCCAGCAGTGCCCGGGGGTCCCAGGGCTACACCTTC. Translated, it gives CASSARGSQGYTF. Variable domain in full (rest from reference TRBV2 and TRBJ1-2): EPEVTQTPSHQVTQMGQEVILRCVPISNHLYFYWYRQILGQKVEFLVSFYNNEISEKSEIFDDQFSVERPDGSNFTLKIRSTKLEDSAMYFCASSARGSQGYTFGSGTRLTVV.

This clone showed up just once. V gene TRBV7-6 combines with J gene TRBJ1-1; 7 positions agree with TRBD1. Per the germline V gene, CDR1 is SGHVS and CDR2 is FNYEAQ. This CDR3 region has 14 residues. The ends lost 5 bases at V and 4 bases at J; junction bases unmatched: 7. The CDR3 DNA reads TGTGCCAGCAGCACCCGACAGGGCGGCACTGAAGCTTTCTTT. Translating it yields CASSTRQGGTEAFF. Together with reference TRBV7-6 and TRBJ1-1, the CDR3 gives the full variable domain: GAGVSQSPRYKVTKRGQDVALRCDPISGHVSLYWYRQALGQGPEFLTYFNYEAQQDKSGLPNDRFSAERPEGSISTLTIQRTEQRDSAMYRCASSTRQGGTEAFFGQGTRLTVV.

V is TRBV5-1 and J is TRBJ2-2; possibly TRBD1 or TRBD2 for D (5 bases each). Germline V lookup: CDR1 SGHRS, CDR2 YFSETQ. The CDR3 has 15 amino acids. Trimming stripped 8 bases from V and 0 bases from J, with 14 bases between. In DNA form, the CDR3 reads TGCGCCAGTCAATTACCGGGACCGAACACCGGGGAGCTGTTTTTT. It yields the protein CASQLPGPNTGELFF.

CDR3 in amino acids: CASSSMTGVNEKLFF. The CDR3 DNA follows: TGTGCCAGCAGCTCCATGACAGGGGTTAATGAAAAACTGTTTTTT. J is TRBJ1-4 and V is TRBV5-5; 8 bases match TRBD1. The CDR3 is 15 amino acids. The V gene end was trimmed by 3 bases and the J gene end by 4 bases; junction bases not matched to a gene: 5. Germline-derived CDR1 and CDR2 are SGHKS and YYEKEE (reference sequence).

The CDR3 protein is CASSLGALPAPQETQYF. For the CDR3, the DNA is TGTGCCAGCAGCTTAGGGGCCCTGCCGGCTCCACAAGAGACCCAGTACTTC. This sequence joins TRBV11-3 and TRBJ2-5; no definite D call. Trimming stripped 1 base from V and 2 bases from J, with 17 bases between. This CDR3 has 17 amino acids. Germline V gene data show CDR1 as SGHNT and CDR2 as YENEEA.

The rearrangement joins TRBV7-9 to TRBJ1-3; 7 bases are a match to TRBD1. There are 18 residues in the CDR3. Germline V gene data show CDR1 as SEHNR and CDR2 as FQNEAQ (reference sequence). V trimming: 5 bases; J trimming: 2 bases; junction bases outside the gene matches: 15. The chain's CDR3 is CASSATNIDRVAGNTIYF. CDR3 DNA: TGTGCCAGCAGCGCTACCAATATCGACAGGGTGGCTGGAAACACCATATATTTT.

The V call is TRBV5-4, the J call TRBJ2-2, with unresolved D. Germline CDR1 reads SGHNT; CDR2 reads YYREEE (reference sequence). Trimming stripped 0 bases from V and 6 bases from J, with 12 bases between. The CDR3 totals 15 residues. CDR3 protein: CASSLVRGGAGELFF. For the CDR3, the DNA is TGTGCCAGCAGCTTGGTAAGAGGCGGAGCCGGGGAGCTGTTTTTT.

J is TRBJ1-2 and V is TRBV2, with 8 nucleotides matching TRBD1. J was trimmed by 2 bases and V by 8 bases; bases with no gene match: 4. Germline V gene sequence: CDR1 SNHLY, CDR2 FYNNEI. The CDR3 totals 13 residues. CDR3 bases: TGTGCCAGCCGATGGGACAGGAACTATGGCTACACCTTC. Its translation is CASRWDRNYGYTF.

The chain uses TRBV28 and TRBJ1-5; TRBD1 matches at 8 bases. CDR1 and CDR2 (germline): MDHEN, SYDVKM. The J segment lost 6 bases and the V segment lost 6 bases, leaving 10 bases of the junction unmatched. This CDR3 region has 15 residues. The CDR3 DNA sequence: TGTGCCAGCAGGGGGGCGACAGGGGAGGCTCAGCCCCAGCATTTT. It encodes CASRGATGEAQPQHF.

The V gene is TRBV19, the J gene TRBJ1-2; D is unclear. The CDR3 length is 15 residues. V lost 1 base, J lost 0 bases, and 9 bases lay in between. Germline V gives CDR1 LNHDA, CDR2 SQIVND (reference sequence). In DNA, the CDR3 is TGTGCCAGTAGTATAGTTGGGCAAGCTAACTATGGCTACACCTTC. This sequence encodes CASSIVGQANYGYTF.

This chain connects TRBV19 to TRBJ2-3; a possible D gene is TRBD1 (6 bases). The CDR3 is 14 amino acids. V lost 4 bases and J 0 bases, leaving 8 bases between the germline ends. Germline values: CDR1 LNHDA, CDR2 SQIVND (reference sequence). Here the CDR3 reads CASSTGASTDTQYF. DNA for the CDR3: TGTGCCAGTAGTACAGGGGCTAGCACAGATACGCAGTATTTT.

The J gene is TRBJ2-5, the V gene TRBV27; 14 nucleotides align to TRBD2. This CDR3 has 17 amino acids. The V segment lost 2 bases and the J segment 5 bases; nucleotides outside the gene matches: 7. Germline loops: CDR1 MNHEY, CDR2 SMNVEV (reference sequence). CDR3 in DNA: TGTGCCAGCAGTTTAGGGACTAGCGGGAGCAGGGGGGAGACCCAGTACTTC. Translating it yields CASSLGTSGSRGETQYF.

The V and J genes are TRBV5-4 and TRBJ2-4; 9 bases are shared with TRBD2. Looked up from germline, CDR1 is SGHNT and CDR2 is YYREEE (reference sequence). CDR3 length: 16 amino acids. V lost 3 bases, J lost 2 bases, and 6 bases stayed unmatched. CDR3 region: CASSSPTSGSKNIQYF. Written as DNA, the CDR3 is TGTGCCAGCAGCTCCCCGACTAGCGGATCCAAAAACATTCAGTACTTC.

The genes are TRBV7-6 and TRBJ2-7; 7 bases agree with TRBD1. Germline loops: CDR1 SGHVS, CDR2 FNYEAQ. The V and J ends lost 5 bases and 4 bases, in that order; junction bases with no gene match: 14. The CDR3 contains 16 residues. The CDR3 loop reads CASSPRPRQGSYEQYF. DNA for the CDR3: TGTGCCAGCAGCCCCCGGCCCCGACAGGGTTCGTACGAGCAGTACTTC. The variable domain in full, with the rest retrieved from reference TRBV7-6 and TRBJ2-7, is GAGVSQSPRYKVTKRGQDVALRCDPISGHVSLYWYRQALGQGPEFLTYFNYEAQQDKSGLPNDRFSAERPEGSISTLTIQRTEQRDSAMYRCASSPRPRQGSYEQYFGPGTRLTVT.